This TCR beta chain was sequenced for a study of T cells in Graves' hyperthyroidism and ophthalmopathy. Study-wide results and limits: Peripheral blood also featured most of the thyroid clonotypes expanded above 0.001.

Germline CDR1 MNHEY, CDR2 SMNVEV (reference sequence). V lost 4 bases and J lost 0; bases outside the gene matches: 4. The CDR3 is made up of 17 amino acids. As for this clonotype: Its antigen is not known.

Amplification yielded TCR beta CDR3 regions, with RNA transcripts as the source. HTBI primers were employed in a first-round RT-PCR of the TCR CDR3. TCRdb re-analysed the multiplex PCR reads in MiXCR, keeping a single row per CDR3 protein. This sample yields 350,000 or so distinct CDR3 sequences, of which 18% are seen a single time; approximately 54% belongs to the top ten. The sample was blood. This TCR was sampled from a woman in her fifties or sixties with Graves' hyperthyroidism. This chain links TRBV27 with TRBJ1-5; 12 positions match TRBD1. DNA of the CDR3: TGTGCCAGCAGTTCGGGACAGGGGGCCTATAGCAATCAGCCCCAGCATTTT. Protein sequence: CASSSGQGAYSNQPQHF.